This TCR beta chain was recorded in a study of T cells in localized non-small cell lung cancer. The germline V gene has CDR1 LGHNA and CDR2 YNFKEQ. The V end was cut by 1 base, the J end by 8 bases, with 11 bases between. There are 14 residues in the CDR3. Comment on this clone: As yet, its antigen is unknown.

Study outcomes and limitations: Uninvolved adjacent lung showed the highest T cell clonality, exceeding tumor. When the top 100 tumor clones were examined, a median about 60 of them also appeared in the adjacent lung, which was paired and uninvolved.

Sequencing was performed with immunoSEQ multiplex PCR; in TCRdb, only in-frame clones are kept and a portion is missing. This table has around 41,000 clones, roughly 86% appearing once. The receptor comes from a female donor older than 55 with stage I squamous cell lung carcinoma. The material sequenced was peripheral blood, taken before any cancer treatment. The rearrangement links TRBV4-2 to TRBJ1-4; D call uncertain. CDR3 protein: CASSQVKKDEKLFF. In DNA form, the CDR3 reads TGTGCCAGCAGCCAAGTTAAAAAGGACGAAAAACTGTTTTTT.